This TCR beta chain was captured by sequencing in a study of T cells in Graves' hyperthyroidism and ophthalmopathy. The sample holds many counts of this clonotype. An end of the junction differs from the germline gene, which may be a read error. Stable hyperthyroidism: no ophthalmopathy progression over 18 months of follow-up. Lactation, pregnancy, other autoimmune disease or uncontrolled infection led to exclusion of patients. Orbital computed tomography and thyroid ultrasound, together with serum TRAb and thyroxine and clinical symptoms, were used for diagnoses. RNA transcripts served as the template for amplifying TCR beta CDR3 regions. With the HTBI primer set, the TCR CDR3 went through a first round of RT-PCR. TCRdb called the multiplex PCR reads again in MiXCR, with one record for every CDR3 protein. This sample has some 300,000 distinct CDR3 sequences, with approximately 15% found just once.

Sequencing was done on a sample of blood. The sequence was collected from a man aged 25-40 years with Graves' hyperthyroidism.

The CDR3 sequence: CASSLGGADYGYTF. CDR3 nucleotides: TGTGCCAGCAGTTTAGGGGGCGCTGACTATGGCTACACCTTC. The chain recombines TRBV5-1 with TRBJ1-2, with 7 bases lining up with TRBD1. This CDR3 is 14 amino acids long. Germline V lookup: CDR1 SGHRS, CDR2 YFSETQ.